These 10 T cell receptor beta chains came from one sample sequenced in a study of identifying expanded T cells in peripheral blood. The protocol was immunoSEQ multiplex PCR, while the TCRdb copy is restricted to in-frame clones and leaves out a portion. The sample carries 65,000 to 95,000 clones, approximately 90% recorded once. Sequenced: blood. These receptors were collected from a person between 18 and 69 years old in good health.

This clone has a handful of counts. The chain combines TRBV14 with TRBJ2-7; D unresolved. CDR3 length: 12 amino acids. Germline lookup yields CDR1 SGHDN and CDR2 FVKESK. Trimming took off 1 base at V and 7 bases at J, with 8 bases between the two ends. CDR3 residues: CASSQVRREQYF. The CDR3 DNA reads as TGTGCCAGCAGCCAAGTAAGAAGGGAGCAGTACTTC.

The chain employs TRBV30 and TRBJ1-1; D is possibly TRBD1 (6 bases). CDR3 length: 14 amino acids. V was cut by 1 base and J by 8 bases, with 17 bases left in between. CDR1 GTSNPN and CDR2 SVGIG come from the germline V gene (reference sequence). CDR3: CAWSGENRAKEAFF. The CDR3 DNA reads as TGTGCCTGGAGTGGAGAAAACAGGGCAAAGGAAGCTTTCTTT.

J is TRBJ1-1 and V is TRBV6-1; 8 bases map to TRBD1. With 5 bases clipped from V and 5 bases from J, the junction kept 7 bases outside the gene matches. Germline CDR1 is MNHNS and CDR2 is SASEGT. The CDR3 is 14 amino acids. CDR3 DNA sequence: TGTGCCAGCAGTTTGACAGGGGAAGGGACTGAAGCTTTCTTT. Protein sequence: CASSLTGEGTEAFF.

This rearrangement joins TRBV7-9 to TRBJ1-3; D remains unclear. This CDR3 contains 15 residues. Germline CDR1 and CDR2: SEHNR and FQNEAQ (reference sequence). V was pared by 5 bases and J by 4 bases, with 15 bases between. DNA of the CDR3: TGTGCCAGCAGCCCTATATTGGAGGCAGGAAACACCATATATTTT. Translating gives CASSPILEAGNTIYF.

The rearrangement links TRBV27 to TRBJ1-2; the D is unclear. The CDR3 has 14 residues. Trimming stripped 0 bases from V and 4 bases from J, with 9 bases between. Germline lookup yields CDR1 MNHEY and CDR2 SMNVEV (reference sequence). CDR3 protein: CASSLSGFGYGYTF. Written as DNA, the CDR3 is TGTGCCAGCAGTTTATCGGGATTTGGCTATGGCTACACCTTC.

The chain carries TRBV9 and TRBJ1-2; D might be TRBD1 (6 bases). The CDR3 extends over 15 amino acids. Germline values: CDR1 SGDLS, CDR2 YYNGEE. V lost 3 bases to trimming and J lost 4 bases, with 16 bases between them. The CDR3 protein is CASSGQLQGSYGYTF. The CDR3 DNA reads as TGTGCCAGCAGCGGTCAACTACAGGGATCCTATGGCTACACCTTC.

This chain links TRBV30 with TRBJ1-1; D gene ambiguous. The V and J ends lost 4 bases and 1 base respectively, with 7 bases between them. In germline, CDR1 is GTSNPN, CDR2 SVGIG (reference sequence). This CDR3 comprises 12 residues. The CDR3 region is CAWKQPNTEAFF. The CDR3 nucleotides read TGTGCCTGGAAGCAGCCGAACACTGAAGCTTTCTTT.

The chain links TRBV6-1 to TRBJ1-2; TRBD1 aligns across 9 bases. The CDR3 contains 14 residues. Germline V gene lookup returns CDR1 MNHNS and CDR2 SASEGT. V lost 3 bases to trimming and J lost 7 bases; unmatched junction nucleotides: 6. CDR3 protein: CASSDGQGSGGYTF. The CDR3, as DNA: TGTGCCAGCAGTGACGGACAGGGGTCGGGTGGCTACACCTTC.

The chain links TRBV19 to TRBJ2-1; D perhaps matches TRBD2 (5 bases). Germline V lookup: CDR1 LNHDA, CDR2 SQIVND (reference sequence). V gave up 7 bases and J gave up 5 bases, with 15 bases separating them. The CDR3 has 14 residues. The CDR3 nucleotides are TGTGCCAGTAAGACGAGTAGCGCCAACAATGAGCAGTTCTTC. Translation gives CASKTSSANNEQFF.

The chain has TRBV19 and TRBJ2-5, with a weak D call TRBD1 (6 bases). Looked up from germline, CDR1 is LNHDA and CDR2 is SQIVND (reference sequence). The germline V and J ends were trimmed by 1 base and 5 bases, with 11 bases remaining between them. The CDR3 totals 14 residues. CDR3 DNA: TGTGCCAGTAGTATAGGTGGGGGCCGTGAGACCCAGTACTTC. Encoded protein: CASSIGGGRETQYF.